These 24 T cell receptor beta chains were all obtained from the same sample, sequenced in a study of blood T cells in healthy people across ages. The second PCR ran roughly 7 to 12 cycles with a sample-barcoded 5' primer and J-beta primers. TCRdb independently ran MiXCR on the 5' RACE reads; one entry per CDR3 protein. The sample holds about 1.8 million distinct CDR3 sequences, about 50% seen once. The sequenced material came from blood. These receptors originate from a woman between 40 and 50 years old in good health.

The rearrangement joins TRBV20-1 to TRBJ2-5, with a weak D call TRBD2 (5 bases). The CDR3 consists of 16 residues. Germline V gene sequence: CDR1 DFQATT, CDR2 SNEGSKA (reference sequence). V shed 1 base and J shed 2 bases, with 17 bases lying between them. CDR3 loop: CSARGRDYTTQETQYF. CDR3 nucleotide sequence: TGCAGTGCTAGAGGTCGCGACTACACGACTCAAGAGACCCAGTACTTC.

V is TRBV20-1 and J is TRBJ2-1; D not certain. The CDR3 sequence is 15 residues long. Germline CDR1 and CDR2: DFQATT and SNEGSKA (reference sequence). V lost 3 bases and J 0 bases, leaving 12 bases between the germline ends. The CDR3 DNA sequence: TGCAGTGCTAGTAAGGATGAATCCTCCTACAATGAGCAGTTCTTC. This gives the protein CSASKDESSYNEQFF.

The chain recombines TRBV12-3 or TRBV12-4 with TRBJ2-7; 10 nucleotides line up with TRBD1. The CDR3 spans 15 residues. V was pared by 5 bases and J by 7 bases, with 11 bases of the junction left unmatched. Here the CDR3 DNA reads TGTGCCAGCAGTCCGTCCGGGACAGGGGCGCGGGAGCAGTACTTC. Amino acid sequence: CASSPSGTGAREQYF.

The V gene is TRBV6-2 or TRBV6-3, the J gene TRBJ2-4; 7 bases align to TRBD1. The tail of the sequence fits TRBJ2-7 better, so the J call may be wrong. The CDR3 runs 16 residues. The germline CDR1 and CDR2 sequences are MNHEY and SVGEGT. The CDR3 sequence: CASSRARQGVSDEQYF. CDR3 nucleotide sequence: TGTGCCAGCAGTCGAGCCCGCCAGGGGGTGAGTGACGAGCAGTACTTC.

This rearrangement joins TRBV29-1 to TRBJ1-2, with D hard to call. The V end lost 7 bases, the J end lost 8 bases, and 17 bases lay between the germline ends. CDR3 length: 12 amino acids. The V gene's germline CDR1 is SQVTM and CDR2 ANQGSEA. CDR3 nucleotides: TGCAGCGCTTCTGCCCGGGGTTACGGCTACACCTTC. Translation: CSASARGYGYTF.

The chain has TRBV7-8 and TRBJ2-5; TRBD2 might be the D (6 bases). Germline CDR1 and CDR2: SGHVS and FQNEAQ. The V gene lost 4 bases and the J gene lost 3 bases, with 18 bases spanning the gap. The CDR3 extends over 16 amino acids. CDR3 amino acids: CASSSRDWDYEETQYF. The DNA for the CDR3 is TGTGCCAGCAGCTCGCGGGACTGGGATTACGAAGAGACCCAGTACTTC.

Notes on this clonotype: The junction differs from germline at one of its ends, possibly a read error. This rearrangement joins TRBV5-1 to TRBJ1-2; 8 bases fit TRBD1. The germline CDR1 and CDR2 sequences are SGHRS and YFSETQ. The CDR3 has 14 residues. The CDR3 nucleotides are TGCGCCAGCAGATTCAACAGGGGGAGAGATGGCTACATCTTC. This translates into CASRFNRGRDGYIF.

J is TRBJ2-2 and V is TRBV20-1; D gene unclear. The CDR3 totals 14 residues. The V end was cut by 2 bases, the J end by 1 base, with 8 bases between. In germline, CDR1 is DFQATT, CDR2 SNEGSKA (reference sequence). CDR3: CSARRPVNTGELFF. DNA for the CDR3: TGCAGTGCTAGACGACCGGTGAACACCGGGGAGCTGTTTTTT.

The chain uses TRBV25-1 and TRBJ2-1; D ambiguous. Trimming pared 9 bases from V and 6 bases from J, leaving 15 bases between. There are 13 residues in the CDR3. Germline loops: CDR1 MGHDK, CDR2 SYGVNS. The CDR3 is CASELTPRNEQFF. As DNA, the CDR3 is TGTGCCAGTGAACTCACCCCCCGCAATGAGCAGTTCTTC.

The rearrangement joins TRBV5-5 to TRBJ1-2, with D unresolved. Germline loops: CDR1 SGHKS, CDR2 YYEKEE (reference sequence). Trimming left V 2 bases short and J 2 bases short, with 10 bases between. The CDR3 totals 14 residues. CDR3: CASSFPEQNYGYTF. The CDR3 DNA reads as TGTGCCAGCAGCTTTCCAGAGCAGAACTATGGCTACACCTTC.

This clonotype turned up a few times. In nucleotides, the CDR3 is TGCAGCGTTGAAGGGGCTAGCGGGGGCTTTTACAATGAGCAGTTCTTC. It codes for CSVEGASGGFYNEQFF. The genes are TRBV29-1 and TRBJ2-1; TRBD2 agrees at 10 bases. Germline CDR1 is SQVTM and CDR2 is ANQGSEA. The length of the CDR3 is 16 residues. The V segment lost 1 base and the J segment 4 bases; nucleotides outside the gene matches: 7.

The chain employs TRBV6-2 or TRBV6-3 and TRBJ2-1; 7 bases are shared with TRBD2. In germline, CDR1 is MNHEY, CDR2 SVGEGT. The V segment lost 8 bases and the J segment 7 bases; nucleotides outside the gene matches: 5. The CDR3 length is 12 residues. The CDR3 DNA sequence: TGTGCCAGCTTGGGGGGGAGGAATGAGCAGTTCTTC. This translates into CASLGGRNEQFF.

V and J are TRBV3-1 and TRBJ1-2; TRBD1 matches at 10 bases. The CDR3 is 15 amino acids. J was trimmed by 6 bases and V by 0 bases; bases with no gene match: 4. Looked up from germline, CDR1 is LGHDT and CDR2 is YNNKEL (reference sequence). CDR3 DNA: TGTGCCAGCAGCCAAGATCGGGACAGGGGTAATGGCTACACCTTC. Protein sequence: CASSQDRDRGNGYTF.

The chain employs TRBV20-1 and TRBJ2-3; 8 positions match TRBD2. V gave up 7 bases and J gave up 6 bases; unmatched junction bases: 6. This CDR3 is 12 amino acids long. Germline-derived CDR1 and CDR2 are DFQATT and SNEGSKA (reference sequence). CDR3 residues: CSGSGVADTQYF. For the CDR3, the DNA is TGCAGTGGTAGCGGGGTGGCGGATACGCAGTATTTT.

As to this clonotype: The junction departs from the called germline gene at one end, perhaps through a read error. V usage is TRBV20-1 and J usage is TRBJ1-5, with 7 bases matching TRBD1. Germline assignment: CDR1 DFQATT and CDR2 SNEGSKA (reference sequence). The CDR3 consists of 16 residues. The CDR3 is CSASGLGGSGNRPQHF. The CDR3 DNA reads TGCAGTGCTAGTGGGTTAGGGGGCAGCGGCAATCGGCCCCAGCATTTT.

The chain is built from TRBV10-1 and TRBJ2-1, with unresolved D. The germline V and J ends were trimmed by 1 base and 4 bases, with 5 bases remaining between them. Germline V CDR1 and CDR2: WNHNN, SYGVQD (reference sequence). The CDR3 totals 13 residues. Here the CDR3 DNA reads TGCGCCAGCAGTGAGTGGATATACAATGAGCAGTTCTTC. This codes for CASSEWIYNEQFF.

The CDR3 DNA sequence: TGCAGTGCCTCCCCGGACAGTCTTCCTGGCTATGGCTACACCTTC. Its protein is CSASPDSLPGYGYTF. The chain employs TRBV20-1 and TRBJ1-2; TRBD1 might be the D (6 bases). Per germline, CDR1 DFQATT and CDR2 SNEGSKA (reference sequence). The CDR3 consists of 15 residues. The V gene lost 6 bases and the J gene lost 4 bases, with 21 bases spanning the gap.

This clonotype occurred a few times. This chain connects TRBV2 to TRBJ2-4, with D maybe TRBD1 (6 bases). Germline CDR1 is SNHLY and CDR2 is FYNNEI. The CDR3 is made up of 16 amino acids. The V gene lost 6 bases and the J gene lost 0 bases, with 15 bases spanning the gap. DNA of the CDR3: TGTGCCAGCAGAATCGACAGGAGCCTAGCCAAAAACATTCAGTACTTC. It codes for CASRIDRSLAKNIQYF.

This clonotype was seen a few times. The chain employs TRBV6-2 or TRBV6-3 and TRBJ2-7; D is possibly TRBD2 (6 bases). This CDR3 comprises 13 residues. CDR1 is MNHEY, CDR2 SVGEGT, per germline. The V end was cut by 8 bases, the J end by 3 bases, with 14 bases between. The CDR3 protein is CASGLSGLYEQYF. Here the CDR3 DNA reads TGTGCCAGCGGCCTTAGCGGTCTCTACGAGCAGTACTTC.

This sequence joins TRBV28 and TRBJ2-1; D is perhaps TRBD2 (5 bases). Per the germline V gene, CDR1 is MDHEN and CDR2 is SYDVKM. This CDR3 is built from 14 residues. V was shortened by 5 bases and J by 11 bases, with 19 bases between the two germline ends. The CDR3 DNA reads as TGTGCCAGCAGTCCACCCGGACTGTCGTCGAAGCAGTTCTTC. It codes for CASSPPGLSSKQFF.

V and J are TRBV12-3 or TRBV12-4 and TRBJ1-2, with D hard to call. V was clipped by 5 bases and J by 3 bases, with 16 bases between them. This CDR3 is 15 amino acids long. The CDR3 loop reads CASSPRPTKDYGYTF. Written as DNA, the CDR3 is TGTGCCAGCAGTCCAAGACCCACAAAGGACTATGGCTACACCTTC.

V and J are TRBV5-1 and TRBJ2-3; 14 bases agree with TRBD2. The V and J ends lost 4 bases and 0 bases, in that order; junction bases with no gene match: 7. Germline V CDR1 and CDR2: SGHRS, YFSETQ. This CDR3 is 18 amino acids long. In DNA, the CDR3 is TGCGCCAGCAGCCCCGGACTAGCGGGGGGCCTTAGCACAGATACGCAGTATTTT. This encodes CASSPGLAGGLSTDTQYF.

CDR3 coding DNA: TGTGCCAGCAGTTTAGGGGGCCTGCCTCCCTACGAGCAGTACTTC. It yields the protein CASSLGGLPPYEQYF. This rearrangement joins TRBV27 to TRBJ2-7, with D possibly matching TRBD1 (6 bases). The germline gives CDR1 MNHEY, CDR2 SMNVEV (reference sequence). CDR3 length: 15 amino acids. Trimming took off 2 bases at V and 2 bases at J, with 13 bases between the two ends.

V usage is TRBV5-6 and J usage is TRBJ2-2, with 7 bases aligning to TRBD2. Germline V CDR1 and CDR2: SGHDT, YYEEEE. Unmatched junction bases numbered 8, after V lost 7 bases and J lost 5 bases. The CDR3 length is 14 residues. The CDR3 DNA sequence: TGTGCCAGCGCTGGGCGGGGGAGGACCGGGGAGCTGTTTTTT. It yields the protein CASAGRGRTGELFF.